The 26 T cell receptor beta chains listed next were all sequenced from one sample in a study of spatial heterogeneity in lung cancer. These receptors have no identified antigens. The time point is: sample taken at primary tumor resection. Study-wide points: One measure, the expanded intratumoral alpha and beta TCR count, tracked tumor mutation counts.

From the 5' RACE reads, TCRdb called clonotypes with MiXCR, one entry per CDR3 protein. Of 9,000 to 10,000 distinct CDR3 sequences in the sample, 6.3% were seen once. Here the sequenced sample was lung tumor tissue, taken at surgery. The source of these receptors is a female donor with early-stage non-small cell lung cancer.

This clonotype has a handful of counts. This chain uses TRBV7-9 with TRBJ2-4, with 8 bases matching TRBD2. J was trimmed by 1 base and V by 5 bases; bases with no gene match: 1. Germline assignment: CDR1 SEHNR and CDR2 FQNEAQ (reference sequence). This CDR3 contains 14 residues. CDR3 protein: CASSREGAKNIQYF. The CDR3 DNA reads TGTGCCAGCAGCCGGGAGGGGGCCAAAAACATTCAGTACTTC.

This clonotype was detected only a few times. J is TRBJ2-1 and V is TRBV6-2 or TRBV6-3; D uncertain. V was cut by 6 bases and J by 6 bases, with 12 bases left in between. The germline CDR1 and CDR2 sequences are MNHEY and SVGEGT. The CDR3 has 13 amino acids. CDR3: CASSSPLANEQFF. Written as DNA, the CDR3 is TGTGCCAGCAGCTCCCCTTTGGCCAATGAGCAGTTCTTC.

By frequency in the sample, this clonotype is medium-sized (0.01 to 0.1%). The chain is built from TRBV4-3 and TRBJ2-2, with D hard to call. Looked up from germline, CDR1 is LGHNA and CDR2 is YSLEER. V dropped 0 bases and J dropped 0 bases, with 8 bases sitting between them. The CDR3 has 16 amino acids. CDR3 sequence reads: CASSQDAATNTGELFF. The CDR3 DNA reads TGCGCCAGCAGCCAAGACGCCGCGACGAACACCGGGGAGCTGTTTTTT.

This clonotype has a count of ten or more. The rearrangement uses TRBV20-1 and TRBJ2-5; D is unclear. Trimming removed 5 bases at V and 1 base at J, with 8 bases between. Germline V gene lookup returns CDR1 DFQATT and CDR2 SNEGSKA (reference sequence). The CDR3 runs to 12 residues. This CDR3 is CSAPRFQETQYF. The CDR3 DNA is TGCAGTGCTCCTAGGTTCCAAGAGACCCAGTACTTC.

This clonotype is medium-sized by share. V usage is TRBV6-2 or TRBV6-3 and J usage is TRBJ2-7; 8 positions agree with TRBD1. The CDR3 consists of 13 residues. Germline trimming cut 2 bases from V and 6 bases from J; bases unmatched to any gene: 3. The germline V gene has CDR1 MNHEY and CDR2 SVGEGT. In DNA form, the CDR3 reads TGTGCCAGCAGTTACCCTGGGACAGGCGAGCAGTACGTC. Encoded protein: CASSYPGTGEQYV.

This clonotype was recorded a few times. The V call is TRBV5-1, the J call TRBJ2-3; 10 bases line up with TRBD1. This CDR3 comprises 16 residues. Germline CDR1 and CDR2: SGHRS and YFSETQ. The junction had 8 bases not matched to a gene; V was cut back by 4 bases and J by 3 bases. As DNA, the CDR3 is TGCGCCAGCAGCGCCGGGACAGGGGTTGGGACAGATACGCAGTATTTT. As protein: CASSAGTGVGTDTQYF. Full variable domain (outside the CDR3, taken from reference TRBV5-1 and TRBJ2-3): KAGVTQTPRYLIKTRGQQVTLSCSPISGHRSVSWYQQTPGQGLQFLFEYFSETQRNKGNFPGRFSGRQFSNSRSEMNVSTLELGDSALYLCASSAGTGVGTDTQYFGPGTRLTVL.

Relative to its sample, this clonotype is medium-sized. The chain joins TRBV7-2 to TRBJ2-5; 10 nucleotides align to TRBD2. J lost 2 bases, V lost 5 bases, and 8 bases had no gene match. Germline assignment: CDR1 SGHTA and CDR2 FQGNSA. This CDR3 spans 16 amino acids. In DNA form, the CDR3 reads TGTGCCAGCAGCCCACTAGCGGGGAGGGGTCAAGAGACCCAGTACTTC. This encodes CASSPLAGRGQETQYF.

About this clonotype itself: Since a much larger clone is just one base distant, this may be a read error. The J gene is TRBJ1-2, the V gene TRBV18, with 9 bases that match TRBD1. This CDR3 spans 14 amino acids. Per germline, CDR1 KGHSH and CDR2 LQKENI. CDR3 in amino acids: CASSGQGIYYGYAF. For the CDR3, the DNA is TGTGCCAGCTCCGGACAGGGGATCTACTATGGCTACGCCTTC.

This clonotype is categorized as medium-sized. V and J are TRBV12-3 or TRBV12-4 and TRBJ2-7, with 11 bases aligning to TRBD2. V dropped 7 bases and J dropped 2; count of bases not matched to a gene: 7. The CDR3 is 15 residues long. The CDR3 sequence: CASTWGLAAAYEQYF. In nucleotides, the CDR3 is TGTGCCAGCACCTGGGGACTAGCGGCAGCCTACGAGCAGTACTTC.

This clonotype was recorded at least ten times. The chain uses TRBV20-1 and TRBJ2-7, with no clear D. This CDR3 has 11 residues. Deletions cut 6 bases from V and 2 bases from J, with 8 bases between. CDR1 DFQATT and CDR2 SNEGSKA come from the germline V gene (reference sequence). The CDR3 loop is CSARRAYEQYV. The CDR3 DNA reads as TGCAGTGCGAGAAGGGCCTACGAGCAGTACGTC.

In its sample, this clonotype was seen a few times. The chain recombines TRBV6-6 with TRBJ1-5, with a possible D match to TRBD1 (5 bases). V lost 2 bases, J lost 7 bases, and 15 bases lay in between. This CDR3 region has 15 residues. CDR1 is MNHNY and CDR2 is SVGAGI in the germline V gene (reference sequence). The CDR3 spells CASSYGGLVHQPQHF. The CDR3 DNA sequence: TGTGCCAGCAGTTACGGGGGTTTGGTACACCAGCCCCAGCATTTT.

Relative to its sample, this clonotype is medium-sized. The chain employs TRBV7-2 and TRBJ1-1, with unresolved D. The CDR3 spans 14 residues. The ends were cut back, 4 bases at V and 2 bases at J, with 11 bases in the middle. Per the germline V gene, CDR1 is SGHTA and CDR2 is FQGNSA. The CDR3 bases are TGTGCCAGCAGCTCCATGGCCCAAAACACTGAAGCTTTCTTT. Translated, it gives CASSSMAQNTEAFF.

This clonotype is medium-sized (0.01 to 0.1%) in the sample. In nucleotides, the CDR3 is TGTGCCAGCAGCCAGGGACTAGCGGGAGGAGAGACCCAGTACTTC. Its translation is CASSQGLAGGETQYF. The V and J genes are TRBV9 and TRBJ2-5; the match to TRBD2 covers 15 bases. Germline CDR1 reads SGDLS; CDR2 reads YYNGEE. The CDR3 is 15 residues long. J was trimmed by 4 bases and V by 4 bases; bases with no gene match: 2.

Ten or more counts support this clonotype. The CDR3 loop reads CASSPPDARLEAFF. The CDR3 nucleotides read TGTGCCAGCTCACCACCGGACGCTAGACTTGAAGCTTTCTTT. The V gene is TRBV18, the J gene TRBJ1-1; D is unresolved. CDR3 size: 14 residues. With 0 bases removed from V and 7 bases from J, the gap between germline ends came to 12 bases. Germline CDR1 reads KGHSH; CDR2 reads LQKENI.

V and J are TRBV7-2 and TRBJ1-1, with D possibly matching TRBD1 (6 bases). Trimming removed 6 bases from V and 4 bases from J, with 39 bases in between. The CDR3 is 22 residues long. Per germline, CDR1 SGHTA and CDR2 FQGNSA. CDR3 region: CASSLELARQTGGRRSGTEAFF. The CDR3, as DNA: TGTGCCAGCAGTCTCGAGCTCGCTAGGCAGACAGGAGGTAGGCGGTCAGGCACTGAAGCTTTCTTT. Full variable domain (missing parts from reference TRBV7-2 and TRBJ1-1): GAGVSQSPSNKVTEKGKDVELRCDPISGHTALYWYRQSLGQGLEFLIYFQGNSAPDKSGLPSDRFSAERTGGSVSTLTIQRTQQEDSAVYLCASSLELARQTGGRRSGTEAFFGQGTRLTVV.

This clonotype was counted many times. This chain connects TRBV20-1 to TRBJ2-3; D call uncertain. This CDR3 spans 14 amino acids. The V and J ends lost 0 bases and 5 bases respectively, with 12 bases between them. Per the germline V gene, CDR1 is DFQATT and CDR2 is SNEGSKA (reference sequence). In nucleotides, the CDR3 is TGCAGTGCTAGAGACCCCTTTAATAGAGATACGCAGTATTTT. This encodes CSARDPFNRDTQYF.

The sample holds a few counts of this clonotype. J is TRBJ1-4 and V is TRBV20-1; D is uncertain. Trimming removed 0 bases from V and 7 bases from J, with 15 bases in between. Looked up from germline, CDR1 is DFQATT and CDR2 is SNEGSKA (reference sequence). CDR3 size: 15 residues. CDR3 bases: TGCAGTGCTAGAGATCGCGGAGGATTAGGTGAAAAACTGTTTTTT. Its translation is CSARDRGGLGEKLFF.

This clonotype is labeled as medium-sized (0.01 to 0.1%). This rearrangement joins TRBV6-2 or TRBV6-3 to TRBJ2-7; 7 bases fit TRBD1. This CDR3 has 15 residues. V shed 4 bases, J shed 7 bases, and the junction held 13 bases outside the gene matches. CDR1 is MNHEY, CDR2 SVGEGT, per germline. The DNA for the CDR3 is TGTGCCAGCAGTTCCCGAGACAGGGCACGGAGAGAGCAGTACGTC. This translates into CASSSRDRARREQYV.

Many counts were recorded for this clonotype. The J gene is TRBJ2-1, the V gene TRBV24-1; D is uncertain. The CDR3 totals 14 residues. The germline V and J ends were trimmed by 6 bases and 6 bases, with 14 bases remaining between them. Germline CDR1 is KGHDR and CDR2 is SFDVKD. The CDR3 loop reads CATSSGGRANEQFF. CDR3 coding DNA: TGTGCCACCAGTTCCGGTGGCCGGGCCAATGAGCAGTTCTTC.

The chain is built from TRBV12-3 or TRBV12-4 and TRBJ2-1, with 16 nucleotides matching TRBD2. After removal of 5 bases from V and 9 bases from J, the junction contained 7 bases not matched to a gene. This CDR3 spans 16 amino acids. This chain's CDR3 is CASSPGTSGRASEQFF. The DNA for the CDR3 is TGTGCCAGCAGTCCCGGGACTAGCGGGAGGGCCAGTGAGCAGTTCTTC.

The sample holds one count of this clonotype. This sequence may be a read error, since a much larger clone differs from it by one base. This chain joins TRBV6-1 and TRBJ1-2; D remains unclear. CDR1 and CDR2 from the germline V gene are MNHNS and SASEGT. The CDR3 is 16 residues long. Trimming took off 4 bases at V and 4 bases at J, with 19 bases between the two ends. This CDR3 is CASSGQAGSFGYGYTF. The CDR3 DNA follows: TGTGCCAGCAGTGGGCAGGCTGGATCATTTGGCTATGGCTACACCTTC.

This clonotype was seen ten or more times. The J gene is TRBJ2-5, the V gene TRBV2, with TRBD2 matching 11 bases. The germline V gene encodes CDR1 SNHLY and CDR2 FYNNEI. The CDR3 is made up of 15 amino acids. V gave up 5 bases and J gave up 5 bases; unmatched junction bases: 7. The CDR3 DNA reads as TGTGCCAGCAGTACTACTAGCGGGGGCGGCGAGACCCAGTACTTC. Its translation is CASSTTSGGGETQYF. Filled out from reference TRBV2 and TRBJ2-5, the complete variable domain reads EPEVTQTPSHQVTQMGQEVILRCVPISNHLYFYWYRQILGQKVEFLVSFYNNEISEKSEIFDDQFSVERPDGSNFTLKIRSTKLEDSAMYFCASSTTSGGGETQYFGPGTRLLVL.

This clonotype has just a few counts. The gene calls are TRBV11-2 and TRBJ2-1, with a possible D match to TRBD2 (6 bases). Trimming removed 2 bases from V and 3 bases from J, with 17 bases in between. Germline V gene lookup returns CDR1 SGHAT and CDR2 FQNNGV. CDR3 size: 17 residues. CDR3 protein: CASSLRFPGVYYNEQFF. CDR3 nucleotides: TGTGCCAGCAGCTTACGGTTTCCGGGAGTGTACTACAATGAGCAGTTCTTC.

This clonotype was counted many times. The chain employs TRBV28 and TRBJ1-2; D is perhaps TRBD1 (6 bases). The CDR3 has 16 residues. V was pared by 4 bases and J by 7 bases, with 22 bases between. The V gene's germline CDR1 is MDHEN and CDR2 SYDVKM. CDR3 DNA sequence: TGTGCCAGCAGTTCCCCCACAGGGAGATCCGCGTTTGGCTACACCTTC. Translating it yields CASSSPTGRSAFGYTF.

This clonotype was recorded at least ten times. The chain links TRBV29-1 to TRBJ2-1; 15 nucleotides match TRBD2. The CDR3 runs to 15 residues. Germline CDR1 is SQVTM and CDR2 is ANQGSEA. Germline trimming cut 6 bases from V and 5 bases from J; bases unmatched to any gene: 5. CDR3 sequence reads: CSVPGLAGGDNEQFF. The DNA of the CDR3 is TGCAGCGTCCCGGGACTAGCGGGAGGCGACAATGAGCAGTTCTTC.

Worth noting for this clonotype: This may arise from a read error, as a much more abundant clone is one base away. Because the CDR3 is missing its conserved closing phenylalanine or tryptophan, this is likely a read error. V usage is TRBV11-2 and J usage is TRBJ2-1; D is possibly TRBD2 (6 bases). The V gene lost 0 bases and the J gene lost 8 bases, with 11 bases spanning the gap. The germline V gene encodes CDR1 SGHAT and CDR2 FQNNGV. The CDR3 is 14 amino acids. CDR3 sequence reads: CASSLERLGHEQFY. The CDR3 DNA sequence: TGTGCCAGCAGCTTAGAGAGACTAGGGCATGAGCAGTTCTAC.